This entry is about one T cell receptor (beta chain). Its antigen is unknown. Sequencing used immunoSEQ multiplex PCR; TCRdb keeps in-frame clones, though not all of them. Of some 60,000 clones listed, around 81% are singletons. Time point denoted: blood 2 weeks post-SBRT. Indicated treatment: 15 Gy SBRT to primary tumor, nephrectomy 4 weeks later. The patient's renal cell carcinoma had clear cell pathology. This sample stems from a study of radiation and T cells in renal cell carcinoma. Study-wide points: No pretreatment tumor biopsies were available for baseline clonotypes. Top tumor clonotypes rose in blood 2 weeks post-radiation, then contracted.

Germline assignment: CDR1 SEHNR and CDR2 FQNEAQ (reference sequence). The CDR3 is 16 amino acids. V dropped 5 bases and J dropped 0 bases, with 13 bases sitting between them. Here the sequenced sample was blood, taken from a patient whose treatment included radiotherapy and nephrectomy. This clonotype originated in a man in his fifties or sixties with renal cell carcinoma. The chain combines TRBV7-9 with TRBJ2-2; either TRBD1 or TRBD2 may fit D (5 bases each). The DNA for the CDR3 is TGTGCCAGCAGCACTGGGACGGCTGCGAACACCGGGGAGCTGTTTTTT. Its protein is CASSTGTAANTGELFF.